This T cell receptor beta chain was retrieved from a study of blood T cells in healthy people across ages. With 3 bases removed from V and 3 bases from J, the gap between germline ends came to 14 bases. CDR3 length equals 15 residues. Germline CDR1 and CDR2: MGHRA and YSYEKL. This clonotype was picked up a small number of times. A sample-barcoded 5' primer and a J-beta primer mix were used in a second PCR of roughly 7 to 11 cycles. TCRdb processed the 5' RACE reads anew with MiXCR; each CDR3 protein has one entry. The table has 1,300,000 or so distinct CDR3 sequences, around 59% seen once; the top ten hold over 6.5%.

The J gene is TRBJ2-5, the V gene TRBV4-1; D is possibly TRBD2 (6 bases). Specimen: blood. This clonotype originated in a man aged 18 to 30 in good health. DNA of the CDR3: TGCGCCAGCAGCCATCCTGTTGGCGGGAAAGAGACCCAGTACTTC. Translation gives CASSHPVGGKETQYF.